The T cell receptor beta chain described here comes from a study of Ad26.COV2.S vaccination and SARS-CoV-2 variants. TCRdb's copy holds only in-frame clones and misses some; the assay was immunoSEQ multiplex PCR. The sample carries roughly 500,000 clones, 89% recorded once. As regards this clone: Its antigen is not identified.

Germline CDR1 and CDR2: SNHLY and FYNNEI. V was pared by 11 bases and J by 5 bases, with 16 bases between. The CDR3 is 13 amino acids. Broader study findings: After vaccination, substantial breadth of spike-specific CD8+ and CD4+ responses was reported. Placebo recipients showed lower spike-specific TCR breadth than vaccinees.

The treatment denotes: roughly 18 received Ad26.COV2.S at low or high dose, single or two shots; roughly 5 received placebo; per-sample allocation not given. Day 63 after the first injection of vaccine or placebo was the sampling time. This person who donated was an adult of 18-55 years in Boston. The V and J genes are TRBV2 and TRBJ1-5, with TRBD1 as a possible D gene (5 bases). The sample in question was peripheral blood, obtained in a trial of Ad26.COV2.S vaccine versus placebo. The clonotype was recovered from a person aged 18-60 years who received the Ad26.COV2.S COVID-19 vaccine or a placebo. CDR3 DNA sequence: TGTGCCGGAAGGACATTTTTGCATCAGCCCCAGCATTTT. Translated: CAGRTFLHQPQHF.